This is a list of T cell receptor beta chains from one sample in a study of T-cell memory formation after mild COVID-19. TCRdb processed the 5' RACE reads anew with MiXCR; each CDR3 protein has one entry. The table has around 370,000 distinct CDR3 sequences, more than 20% seen once. Sequencing input: PBMCs or a T cell subset sorted from them (not recorded which). Every receptor here comes from an adult woman who had mild COVID-19 (a few samples of this study predate the infection). Cell type and time point are not known. CDR3s include the opening cysteine and the closing phenylalanine or tryptophan. The D gene is left open where the match is weak. Rows give clone size only sometimes, using once, few, many, or a class for an expanded clone.

j_call | clone_size | v_call | d_call | cdr3_aa | cdr3_nt
TRBJ1-2 | few | TRBV24-1 | - | CATSDGQNYGYTF | TGTGCCACCAGTGATGGACAGAACTATGGCTACACCTTC
TRBJ2-1 | - | TRBV24-1 | TRBD2 | CATSDLGLADNKVEQFF | TGTGCCACCAGTGATTTAGGACTAGCGGATAATAAGGTTGAGCAGTTCTTC
TRBJ2-3 | few | TRBV7-9 | - | CASSFNPRDFTDTQYF | TGTGCCAGCAGCTTTAATCCTCGGGATTTCACAGATACGCAGTATTTT
TRBJ2-7 | few | TRBV7-9 | TRBD2 | CASSHQRTSGPYEQYF | TGTGCCAGCAGCCATCAACGGACTAGCGGCCCCTACGAGCAGTACTTC
TRBJ2-3 | - | TRBV7-9 | TRBD2 | CASSAQSGKVDTQYF | TGTGCCAGCAGCGCCCAAAGCGGGAAGGTAGACACGCAGTATTTT
TRBJ1-5 | - | TRBV6-5 | - | CASSSVWNQPQHF | TGTGCCAGCAGTTCAGTCTGGAATCAGCCCCAGCATTTT
TRBJ1-1 | few | TRBV7-2 | - | CASSLRDGAYEAFF | TGTGCCAGCAGCTTAAGGGACGGAGCATATGAAGCTTTCTTT
TRBJ2-2 | - | TRBV7-9 | TRBD2 | CASSALLAGLNTGELFF | TGTGCCAGCAGCGCCCTACTAGCGGGTCTTAACACCGGGGAGCTGTTTTTT
TRBJ2-1 | - | TRBV20-1 | TRBD2 | CSADPLQLADRSWGEQFF | TGCAGTGCTGACCCCCTACAACTAGCGGATCGTTCGTGGGGTGAGCAGTTCTTC
TRBJ2-2 | few | TRBV15 | - | CATSTGWGELFF | TGTGCCACCAGCACAGGGTGGGGGGAGCTGTTTTTT
TRBJ2-5 | few | TRBV27 | - | CASSLMGRAAETQYF | TGTGCCAGCAGTTTAATGGGACGTGCGGCGGAGACCCAGTACTTC
TRBJ2-5 | many | TRBV4-2 | - | CASSDRRETQYF | TGTGCCAGCAGTGACAGGAGGGAGACCCAGTACTTC
TRBJ2-7 | many | TRBV20-1 | TRBD1 | CSARTGGSEQYF | TGCAGTGCTCGGACAGGGGGCTCGGAGCAGTACTTC
TRBJ2-5 | - | TRBV19 | - | CASNPLGGAETQYF | TGTGCCAGTAACCCCTTGGGGGGCGCGGAGACCCAGTACTTC
TRBJ1-1 | few | TRBV30 | - | CAWSPGAPSLGTAFF | TGTGCCTGGAGTCCGGGGGCGCCTTCGTTAGGTACGGCTTTCTTT
TRBJ1-2 | - | TRBV6-6 | - | CASSYSTEGGNGYTF | TGTGCCAGCAGTTACTCGACAGAGGGAGGAAATGGCTACACCTTC
TRBJ1-6 | few | TRBV20-1 | TRBD1 | CSARWGQGAVGSPLHF | TGCAGTGCTAGATGGGGACAGGGGGCGGTTGGTTCACCCCTCCACTTT
TRBJ2-5 | - | TRBV7-9 | TRBD2 | CASSSGVGGQETQYF | TGTGCCAGCAGCTCCGGGGTCGGGGGGCAAGAGACCCAGTACTTC
TRBJ2-3 | - | TRBV11-3 | - | CASSLLRGEWDTQYF | TGTGCCAGCAGTCTCCTCAGGGGCGAGTGGGATACGCAGTATTTT
TRBJ2-7 | - | TRBV29-1 | - | CSHEWEQYF | TGCAGCCACGAGTGGGAGCAGTACTTC
TRBJ2-1 | few | TRBV11-2 | TRBD2 | CASSPRLAGVRAPRNEQFF | TGTGCCAGCAGCCCCCGACTAGCGGGAGTTCGGGCCCCCCGCAATGAGCAGTTCTTC
TRBJ2-3 | - | TRBV6-5 | TRBD2 | CASSYRAGGPGTDTQYF | TGTGCCAGCAGTTACCGAGCGGGAGGTCCTGGAACAGATACGCAGTATTTT
TRBJ2-7 | few | TRBV6-5 | - | CASSYSTPGSYEQYF | TGTGCCAGCAGTTACTCGACTCCAGGGTCGTACGAGCAGTACTTC
TRBJ2-1 | few | TRBV7-2 | - | CASSPLGGPSSYNEQFF | TGTGCCAGCAGCCCCCTCGGCGGGCCGAGCTCCTACAATGAGCAGTTCTTC
TRBJ2-3 | - | TRBV4-1 | - | CASSQDMDRADTQYF | TGCGCCAGCAGCCAAGATATGGATAGAGCAGATACGCAGTATTTT
TRBJ2-6 | many | TRBV7-9 | - | CASSPGISSSGANVLTF | TGTGCCAGCAGCCCCGGGATCTCGAGCTCTGGGGCCAACGTCCTGACTTTC
TRBJ1-5 | few | TRBV7-6 | - | CASSLAQGNQPQHF | TGTGCCAGCAGCTTAGCGCAGGGTAATCAGCCCCAGCATTTT
TRBJ2-7 | few | TRBV24-1 | TRBD2 | CATSDLGGLAYF | TGTGCCACCAGTGATTTGGGGGGACTAGCGTACTTC
TRBJ2-5 | few | TRBV5-1 | TRBD2 | CASSPWRGAQETQYF | TGCGCCAGCAGCCCATGGCGGGGGGCTCAAGAGACCCAGTACTTC
TRBJ2-1 | - | TRBV30 | - | CAWSGRSYNEQFF | TGTGCCTGGAGCGGGAGATCCTACAATGAGCAGTTCTTC
TRBJ2-4 | few | TRBV7-9 | TRBD1 | CASSPGTGLAKNIQYF | TGTGCCAGCAGCCCAGGGACAGGCCTAGCCAAAAACATTCAGTACTTC
TRBJ1-5 | - | TRBV5-6 | - | CASSLGRVGNQPQHF | TGTGCCAGCAGCTTGGGCAGGGTTGGCAATCAGCCCCAGCATTTT
TRBJ1-1 | - | TRBV19 | - | CASSQNRNTEAFF | TGTGCCAGTAGTCAAAACAGGAACACTGAAGCTTTCTTT
TRBJ2-7 | few | TRBV2 | - | CASSPRLNEQYF | TGTGCCAGCAGCCCACGGTTGAATGAGCAGTACTTC